These 13 T cell receptor beta chains originate from one sample sequenced in a study of blood T cells in healthy people across ages. It was with a sample-barcoded 5' primer and a J-beta primer mix that a second PCR of roughly 6 to 12 cycles was run. A single record per CDR3 protein comes from TCRdb applying MiXCR to the 5' RACE reads. The data show more than 650,000 distinct CDR3 sequences, less than 70% seen once. Sequenced sample: blood. The receptor source for this set is a man of 80 years or more in good health.

J is TRBJ2-4 and V is TRBV28; D perhaps matches TRBD1 (6 bases). Near its end, the DNA agrees better with TRBJ2-7, so the J call may be wrong. This CDR3 region has 15 residues. From germline, CDR1 is MDHEN and CDR2 SYDVKM. The CDR3 is CASRPGQWGQSEQYF. In DNA, the CDR3 is TGTGCCAGCAGACCCGGACAGTGGGGCCAGAGCGAGCAGTACTTC.

This clonotype was seen once. The chain couples TRBV5-1 to TRBJ2-1; possible D gene TRBD1, 6 bases. The CDR3 totals 17 residues. Trimming removed 0 bases from V and 2 bases from J, with 15 bases in between. Germline V lookup: CDR1 SGHRS, CDR2 YFSETQ. As DNA, the CDR3 is TGCGCCAGCAGCTTGGAGACTGCGACAGGACCCTACAATGAGCAGTTCTTC. Amino acids: CASSLETATGPYNEQFF.

V usage is TRBV10-3 and J usage is TRBJ2-1; D not resolved. The CDR3 totals 15 residues. Germline-derived CDR1 and CDR2 are ENHRY and SYGVKD. The V end was cut by 2 bases, the J end by 2 bases, with 10 bases between. The CDR3 sequence: CAISELGFTYNEQFF. CDR3 nucleotide sequence: TGTGCCATCAGTGAGCTAGGGTTCACCTACAATGAGCAGTTCTTC.

This sequence joins TRBV24-1 and TRBJ2-5, with TRBD2 matching 7 bases. The end of the DNA fits TRBJ2-7 better, so the J call may be wrong. This CDR3 spans 15 amino acids. Per germline, CDR1 KGHDR and CDR2 SFDVKD. The CDR3 loop reads CATSDPGAGVYEQYF. As DNA, the CDR3 is TGTGCCACCAGTGATCCAGGCGCGGGAGTCTACGAGCAGTACTTC.

The rearrangement joins TRBV20-1 to TRBJ2-5; 8 bases are shared with TRBD1. Trimming took 4 bases from V and 6 from J; bases not matched to a gene: 7. The CDR3 spans 13 residues. Looked up from germline, CDR1 is DFQATT and CDR2 is SNEGSKA (reference sequence). CDR3 amino acids: CSANRGVVQTQYF. CDR3 nucleotide sequence: TGCAGTGCTAACAGGGGGGTAGTGCAGACCCAGTACTTC.

The genes are TRBV24-1 and TRBJ2-5; D is perhaps TRBD2 (6 bases). The CDR3 totals 12 residues. V was trimmed by 4 bases and J by 5 bases, leaving 7 bases between them. In germline, CDR1 is KGHDR, CDR2 SFDVKD. The CDR3 sequence is CATSEREETQYF. CDR3 DNA sequence: TGTGCCACCAGTGAACGGGAGGAGACCCAGTACTTC.

The CDR3 bases are TGTGCCAGCAGATTCACCGTTGGGAGACGAGAAGAGACCCAGTACTTC. This gives the protein CASRFTVGRREETQYF. The chain recombines TRBV6-5 with TRBJ2-5; D possibly corresponds to TRBD2 (5 bases). This CDR3 has 16 amino acids. The V end lost 6 bases, the J end lost 3 bases, and 20 bases lay between the germline ends. CDR1 MNHEY and CDR2 SVGAGI come from the germline V gene.

This chain links TRBV12-3 or TRBV12-4 with TRBJ2-7; 10 bases are a match to TRBD2. The CDR3 consists of 14 residues. V trimming: 6 bases; J trimming: 3 bases; junction bases outside the gene matches: 5. The CDR3 loop reads CASRLAGPGYEQYF. CDR3 DNA sequence: TGTGCCAGCAGACTAGCGGGGCCAGGCTACGAGCAGTACTTC.

J is TRBJ2-7 and V is TRBV11-2; D might be TRBD2 (5 bases). Germline loops: CDR1 SGHAT, CDR2 FQNNGV. The CDR3 covers 12 residues. Trimming removed 4 bases at V and 4 bases at J, with 8 bases between. The chain's CDR3 is CASSWRGYEQYF. The CDR3 DNA is TGTGCCAGCAGCTGGCGAGGGTACGAGCAGTACTTC.

The genes are TRBV2 and TRBJ2-5; D perhaps matches TRBD1 (6 bases). The J call may be mistaken, given a closer DNA end match to TRBJ2-7. The V gene's germline CDR1 is SNHLY and CDR2 FYNNEI. This CDR3 region has 12 residues. CDR3 nucleotide sequence: TGTGCCAGCAGGATACAGGGTCCCGAGCAGTACTTC. This codes for CASRIQGPEQYF.

This clonotype appeared a single time. The V and J genes are TRBV2 and TRBJ2-7, with 12 bases fitting TRBD2. With V trimmed by 3 bases and J by 6 bases, 3 bases remained unmatched. The CDR3 is 14 amino acids. Germline loops: CDR1 SNHLY, CDR2 FYNNEI. CDR3 amino acids: CASSEVLAGGEQYF. CDR3 DNA: TGTGCCAGCAGTGAGGTACTAGCGGGAGGCGAGCAGTACTTC.

This chain uses TRBV10-3 with TRBJ2-5, with unresolved D. Trimming left V 6 bases short and J 4 bases short, with 12 bases between. The germline gives CDR1 ENHRY, CDR2 SYGVKD. CDR3 length equals 13 residues. CDR3 coding DNA: TGTGCCATCAGGCGGCCTGTCGGAGAGACCCAGTACTTC. Protein product: CAIRRPVGETQYF.

CDR3 sequence: CASSPPSWGGEQYF. The DNA of the CDR3 is TGTGCCAGCAGTCCCCCTAGTTGGGGGGGCGAGCAGTACTTC. The rearrangement links TRBV28 to TRBJ2-5; 7 bases fit TRBD2. The closer fit of TRBJ2-7 to the DNA end suggests the J call may be wrong. Germline-derived CDR1 and CDR2 are MDHEN and SYDVKM. CDR3 length: 14 amino acids.